This TCR beta chain was retrieved from a study of human thymus T cells. Generated by immunoSEQ multiplex PCR, the TCRdb table keeps only in-frame clones and is missing some. The repertoire holds about 78,000 clones, 90% to 97% seen once, with roughly 0.028% in the top ten. The CDR3 is made up of 14 amino acids. The V gene lost 5 bases and the J gene lost 5 bases, with 15 bases spanning the gap. CDR1 and CDR2 (germline): MNHEY, SVGAGI. On this clone: Antigen: not known.

It was from resections taken during corrective heart surgery that the thymus tissue came. Corrective surgery for congenital heart defects was being performed on the healthy Finnish infants who served as donors. Study conclusions and caveats: Across thymic and blood repertoires, the usage of V and J genes appeared to be biased.

The rearrangement joins TRBV6-5 to TRBJ2-5; D gene ambiguous. The sequence was collected from a boy younger than two with a congenital heart defect but otherwise immunologically healthy. The material sequenced was thymus tissue. CDR3 loop: CASSTLHGDETQYF. DNA for the CDR3: TGTGCCAGCAGTACCCTACACGGAGATGAGACCCAGTACTTC.